The clone carrying this TCR beta chain was found a few times. These data come from a study of control samples from healthy donors and cancer patients. The V and J ends lost 7 bases and 4 bases respectively, with 11 bases between them. Germline V lookup: CDR1 MNHEY, CDR2 SVGAGI. The CDR3 has 13 residues. Profiling relied on immunoSEQ multiplex PCR, and the TCRdb table lists in-frame clones only, not all of them. The table shows about 180,000 clones, with 94% occurring only once. The TCR originated in a young woman in good health. This chain joins TRBV6-5 and TRBJ1-5; no clear D gene. The sample taken for sequencing was blood. CDR3 in DNA: TGTGCCAGCAAACGGGCTGGGAATCAGCCCCAGCATTTT. Protein product: CASKRAGNQPQHF.